The next 4 T cell receptor beta chains were all read from a single sample in a study of shared clonotypes between healthy human individuals. Sequencing was performed with immunoSEQ multiplex PCR; in TCRdb, only in-frame clones are kept and a portion is missing. This table holds about 640,000 clones, 55% to 75% found once. The sequencing sample was made of memory CD4+ T cells sorted from blood. The subset is: CD45RA-negative fraction. The receptors derive from a woman in her 30s in good health.

This chain connects TRBV7-9 to TRBJ2-2; weak D call: TRBD2 (5 bases). The CDR3 runs to 15 residues. The V end lost 6 bases, the J end lost 7 bases, and 18 bases lay between the germline ends. Germline CDR1 and CDR2: SEHNR and FQNEAQ (reference sequence). CDR3 in DNA: TGTGCCAGCAGGGGGAGCGGCAGCTTCGGCGGGGAGCTGTTTTTT. Translation gives CASRGSGSFGGELFF.

This rearrangement joins TRBV6-1 to TRBJ2-7, with 15 bases lining up with TRBD2. Trimming took 3 bases from V and 6 from J; bases not matched to a gene: 3. CDR3 length: 15 residues. Germline CDR1 MNHNS, CDR2 SASEGT. CDR3 in amino acids: CASSEEGLAGGEQYF. The CDR3 coding sequence is TGTGCCAGCAGTGAGGAGGGACTAGCGGGAGGCGAGCAGTACTTC.

This chain joins TRBV18 and TRBJ1-1; TRBD1 matches at 7 bases. The CDR3 has 15 residues. Trimming removed 6 bases from V and 5 bases from J; junction bases left unmatched: 12. Germline lookup yields CDR1 KGHSH and CDR2 LQKENI. The CDR3 here is CASSLTGREVTEAFF. CDR3 DNA sequence: TGTGCCAGCTCGTTGACAGGGAGGGAGGTAACTGAAGCTTTCTTT. Combining the CDR3 with reference TRBV18 and TRBJ1-1 gives the whole variable domain NAGVMQNPRHLVRRRGQEARLRCSPMKGHSHVYWYRQLPEEGLKFMVYLQKENIIDESGMPKERFSAEFPKEGPSILRIQQVVRGDSAAYFCASSLTGREVTEAFFGQGTRLTVV.

This clone was detected a few times. The genes are TRBV25-1 and TRBJ1-5; possibly TRBD1 for D (5 bases). In germline, CDR1 is MGHDK, CDR2 SYGVNS. The V end lost 4 bases, the J end lost 1 base, and 11 bases lay between the germline ends. The CDR3 is 15 amino acids. CDR3 nucleotide sequence: TGTGCCAGCAGTGGGCGACAGTTAAGCAATCAGCCCCAGCATTTT. Its protein product is CASSGRQLSNQPQHF.